This T cell receptor (beta chain) was observed in a study of T cells after yellow fever vaccination. Study details: It was SMART-Seq v4 Ultra Low Input that prepared the fractions with low cell numbers.

The CDR3 spans 18 residues. Germline loops: CDR1 SGHVS, CDR2 FNYEAQ. The trim removed 1 base at V and 1 base at J, leaving 7 bases unmatched. Many counts were recorded for this clonotype. Its antigen is unknown. Generation of TCR cDNA used 5'RACE template switching (which added a universal primer site and UMIs). TCRdb used MiXCR to reprocess the 5' RACE reads, holding one entry per CDR3 protein. The data show about 75,000 distinct CDR3 sequences, around 7.9% seen once. Study outcomes and limitations: After the booster, over 95% of CD4 and 75% to 90% of CD8 primary-response clones were re-detected. Overall, a small share of clonotypes was seen in both CD4 and CD8 compartments.

The TCR originated in a man between 18 and 35 years old who received the YFV17D yellow fever vaccine. This material consisted of CD8+ T cells sorted from PBMCs, taken around 10 days after the first yellow fever vaccination. J is TRBJ2-3 and V is TRBV7-6; TRBD2 aligns across 11 bases. This chain's CDR3 is CASSLEPSGGIGTDTQYF. CDR3 bases: TGTGCCAGCAGCTTAGAGCCTAGCGGGGGGATCGGCACAGATACGCAGTATTTT.